The present T cell receptor beta chain was sequenced within a study of cytomegalovirus exposure and HLA in healthy donors. Study results and caveats: In a later analysis, V- and J-gene trimming of beta chains associated with a DCLRE1C missense variant, replicated independently.

Per the germline V gene, CDR1 is SGHNT and CDR2 is YYREEE (reference sequence). The CDR3 length is 13 residues. V was clipped by 4 bases and J by 3 bases, with 10 bases between them. Primers for the PCR totalled 60 Vbeta and 13 Jbeta. In the original analysis: In a later analysis, the count reached tens of millions of unique TCR beta chains, with about 10 million shared. This table comes from immunoSEQ multiplex PCR, and its TCRdb copy is limited to in-frame clones, with some not included. D and trimming come from the DNA, and the V and J calls and clone size come from that table. In the table there are around 99,000 clones, roughly 73% of which are singletons. On this clone: Antigen: not known. This sample includes further DNA sequences coding for the same CDR3.

What was sequenced was PBMCs. This chain connects TRBV5-4 to TRBJ1-1; D might be TRBD1 (6 bases). This receptor was identified in a man aged 25-40 years in good health and CMV-seronegative. Here the CDR3 DNA reads TGTGCCAGCAGCAGGGGGGGGGACACTGAAGCTTTCTTT. Protein product: CASSRGGDTEAFF.